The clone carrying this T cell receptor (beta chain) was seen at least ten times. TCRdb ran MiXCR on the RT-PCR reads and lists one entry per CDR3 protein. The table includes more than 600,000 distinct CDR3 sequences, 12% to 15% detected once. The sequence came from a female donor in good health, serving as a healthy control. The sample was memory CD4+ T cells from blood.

As DNA, the CDR3 is TGTGCCAGCAGTTTATTGAGGGCTGTTGATACGCAGTATTTT. Its protein product is CASSLLRAVDTQYF. J is TRBJ2-3 and V is TRBV12-3 or TRBV12-4; D is perhaps TRBD2 (5 bases). The length of the CDR3 is 14 residues. Trimming took 2 bases from V and 6 from J, leaving 12 bases between them.